This T cell receptor (beta chain) stems from a study of blood T cell repertoires in COVID-19. Source study methods: Amplification with reference gene primers provided the estimates of nucleated cell counts. Assay used: immunoSEQ multiplex PCR; TCRdb lists only in-frame clones, some missing. That table furnishes V, J and clone size, whereas the DNA furnished D and trimming. The sample contains fewer than 350,000 clones, around 90% of which appear only once. V lost 3 bases, J lost 8 bases, and 6 bases stayed unmatched. The germline V gene has CDR1 SGHTA and CDR2 FQGNSA. The CDR3 has 15 amino acids. The clonotype originates from a man aged 18 to 29 with active or convalescent COVID-19. The sequencing sample was made of peripheral blood. The V and J genes are TRBV7-2 and TRBJ2-1; 11 positions match TRBD2. The DNA for the CDR3 is TGTGCCAGCAGCTTTTTAGCGGGGGGGCAGGATGAGCAGTTCTTC. Protein product: CASSFLAGGQDEQFF.